This is a list of T cell receptor beta chains from one sample in a study of Graves' ophthalmopathy and Graves' hyperthyroidism. TCRdb reprocessed the multiplex PCR reads via MiXCR and lists one record per CDR3 protein. The sample lists approximately 460,000 distinct CDR3 sequences; approximately 15% were seen once. The sample was blood. These receptors came from a woman aged 25-40 years with Graves' ophthalmopathy. Each CDR3 is given with its conserved first and last residue. D genes are given only for firm matches. The size entry is marked missing in some rows and otherwise reads once, few, many or a size class.

>TRBV2|-|many|TRBJ2-7
CASSETVVDRSEGDDKDEQYF
TGTGCCAGCAGTGAAACGGTTGTGGACAGGTCGGAGGGGGACGATAAGGACGAGCAGTACTTC
>TRBV20-1|TRBD2|few|TRBJ2-2
CSARRAAGAATGELFF
TGCAGTGCTAGAAGGGCAGCGGGAGCGGCCACCGGGGAGCTGTTTTTT
>TRBV27|-|-|TRBJ1-6
CASSLGLGTKNSPLHF
TGTGCCAGCAGTTTAGGGTTGGGGACGAAGAATTCACCCCTCCACTTT
>TRBV7-8|-|many|TRBJ1-1
CASSLIRTPGTEAFF
TGTGCCAGCAGCTTAATCCGGACCCCGGGCACTGAAGCTTTCTTT
>TRBV4-3|-|-|TRBJ2-7
CASSQVLGRTYEQYF
TGCGCCAGCAGCCAAGTCTTAGGCAGAACCTACGAGCAGTACTTC
>TRBV29-1|-|many|TRBJ2-7
CSVADPYEQYF
TGCAGCGTGGCAGATCCATACGAGCAGTACTTC
>TRBV27|-|many|TRBJ2-7
CATLQGYEQYF
TGTGCCACCCTGCAAGGGTACGAGCAGTACTTC
>TRBV2|TRBD2|few|TRBJ2-2
CASSVLAGDWELFF
TGTGCCAGCAGTGTGCTAGCGGGAGATTGGGAGCTGTTTTTT
>TRBV6-5|-|many|TRBJ1-5
CASSYSTHSNQPQHF
TGTGCCAGCAGTTACTCGACCCATAGCAATCAGCCCCAGCATTTT
>TRBV6-1|-|many|TRBJ2-5
CASSERIQETQYF
TGTGCCAGCAGTGAGCGAATCCAAGAGACCCAGTACTTC
>TRBV12-3/TRBV12-4|-|many|TRBJ2-2
CASSLGSSGELFF
TGTGCCAGCAGTTTAGGGTCGTCCGGGGAGCTGTTTTTT
>TRBV6-1|-|-|TRBJ2-7
CASSPRGESYEQYF
TGTGCCAGCAGTCCGCGGGGTGAATCCTACGAGCAGTACTTC
>TRBV6-5|-|many|TRBJ1-2
CASSSRNGGYTF
TGTGCCAGCAGTTCCCGGAATGGTGGCTACACCTTC
>TRBV7-8|TRBD1|many|TRBJ2-7
CASSFPGRQGAAEQYF
TGTGCCAGCAGCTTTCCGGGCAGACAGGGGGCGGCAGAGCAGTACTTC
>TRBV7-9|TRBD1|many|TRBJ1-1
CASSLDREGEAFF
TGTGCCAGCAGCTTGGACAGGGAGGGTGAAGCTTTCTTT
>TRBV7-8|-|many|TRBJ2-2
CASIKFLQGDGELFF
TGTGCCAGCATCAAGTTTCTACAGGGCGACGGGGAGCTGTTTTTT
>TRBV28|-|many|TRBJ1-5
CASSPRDLSKPQHF
TGTGCCAGCAGTCCCCGGGACCTAAGCAAACCCCAGCATTTT
>TRBV6-5|-|-|TRBJ1-1
CASSYPRALSFGTEAFF
TGTGCCAGCAGTTACCCCAGGGCCCTTAGTTTTGGCACTGAAGCTTTCTTT
>TRBV3-1|-|few|TRBJ1-1
CASSQSGSSTEAFF
TGTGCCAGCAGCCAATCAGGGTCAAGCACTGAAGCTTTCTTT
>TRBV9|-|many|TRBJ2-5
CASLGWTPVETQYF
TGTGCCAGCCTTGGTTGGACCCCGGTGGAGACCCAGTACTTC
>TRBV6-1|-|many|TRBJ1-5
CATRPGGINQPQHF
TGTGCCACACGACCGGGGGGCATCAATCAGCCCCAGCATTTT
>TRBV20-1|TRBD2|many|TRBJ2-7
CSARGSGSSYEQYF
TGCAGTGCTAGGGGTAGCGGGAGCTCCTACGAGCAGTACTTC
>TRBV3-1|TRBD1|many|TRBJ1-6
CASSQDRGTGTSPLHF
TGTGCCAGCAGCCAAGATCGGGGGACAGGGACTTCACCCCTCCACTTT
>TRBV13|TRBD1|few|TRBJ2-7
CASSLVRGQGENYEQYF
TGTGCCAGCAGCTTAGTTCGGGGACAGGGGGAGAACTACGAGCAGTACTTC
>TRBV6-1|-|many|TRBJ1-1
CASRPGTHATEAFF
TGTGCCAGCAGGCCCGGGACACACGCCACTGAAGCTTTCTTT
>TRBV6-5|-|many|TRBJ1-1
CASSYKGAAFF
TGTGCCAGCAGTTATAAGGGTGCAGCTTTCTTT
>TRBV6-5|-|many|TRBJ2-7
CASSFFGRNEQYF
TGTGCCAGCAGTTTTTTCGGGAGAAACGAGCAGTACTTC
>TRBV28|TRBD1|once|TRBJ2-7
CASSSPGTGGAEQYF
TGTGCCAGCAGCTCCCCCGGGACAGGGGGCGCCGAGCAGTACTTC
>TRBV3-1|TRBD2|many|TRBJ2-5
CASSLLGTSGPGGETQYF
TGTGCCAGCAGCCTCCTTGGCACTAGCGGGCCCGGGGGAGAGACCCAGTACTTC
>TRBV30|-|-|TRBJ1-1
CAWSLTGLSFF
TGTGCCTGGAGTCTTACAGGGCTGTCTTTCTTT
>TRBV4-1|-|many|TRBJ1-6
CASSPPEGLPSPLHF
TGCGCCAGCAGCCCTCCTGAGGGCTTGCCCTCACCCCTCCACTTT
>TRBV20-1|-|few|TRBJ2-7
CSFGASEQYF
TGCAGCTTCGGAGCCTCCGAGCAGTACTTC
>TRBV20-1|TRBD1|many|TRBJ2-7
CSAPGQGNYEQYF
TGCAGTGCTCCTGGACAGGGAAACTACGAGCAGTACTTC
>TRBV25-1|-|many|TRBJ1-2
CASSEFGGQGGYTF
TGTGCCAGCAGTGAATTCGGGGGGCAGGGTGGCTACACCTTC
>TRBV6-2/TRBV6-3|-|-|TRBJ2-7
CASSSGGYHGRWEQYF
TGTGCCAGCAGCTCCGGTGGGTACCACGGTCGTTGGGAGCAGTACTTC
>TRBV4-1|TRBD2|-|TRBJ2-7
CASSQVYFSGETYEQYF
TGCGCCAGCAGCCAAGTCTACTTTAGCGGGGAAACCTACGAGCAGTACTTC
>TRBV6-1|TRBD2|few|TRBJ2-5
CASSSGRAEETKYF
TGTGCCAGCAGCAGCGGGAGGGCAGAAGAGACCAAGTACTTC
>TRBV6-5|-|many|TRBJ1-1
CASSYEGRGDTEAFF
TGTGCCAGCAGTTACGAGGGGAGAGGGGACACTGAAGCTTTCTTT
>TRBV3-1|-|many|TRBJ1-5
CASSQDFAASNQPQHF
TGTGCCAGCAGCCAAGACTTCGCCGCTAGCAATCAGCCCCAGCATTTT
>TRBV11-2|-|many|TRBJ2-7
CASSLDLRLRYEQYF
TGTGCCAGCAGCTTAGACCTTCGGTTACGCTACGAGCAGTACTTC
>TRBV30|-|-|TRBJ2-7
CAWSVYSAGSYEQYF
TGTGCCTGGAGTGTATATTCGGCGGGCTCCTACGAGCAGTACTTC
>TRBV7-8|-|many|TRBJ2-7
CASSPRGSRTYEQYF
TGTGCCAGCAGCCCACGGGGCTCAAGGACCTACGAGCAGTACTTC
>TRBV5-1|-|-|TRBJ2-2
CASSLFGGTGELFF
TGCGCCAGCAGCTTGTTCGGGGGCACCGGGGAGCTGTTTTTT
>TRBV6-5|-|few|TRBJ2-2
CASRYQANTGELFF
TGTGCCAGCAGATACCAAGCGAACACCGGGGAGCTGTTTTTT
>TRBV19|-|-|TRBJ1-5
CASSPERGSQPQHF
TGTGCCAGTAGCCCCGAGAGGGGATCCCAGCCCCAGCATTTT
>TRBV28|-|many|TRBJ2-5
CASSSRTHQETQYF
TGTGCCAGCAGTTCCCGGACACACCAAGAGACCCAGTACTTC
>TRBV6-1|TRBD2|few|TRBJ2-6
CASRSGRAGANVLTF
TGTGCCAGCAGGAGCGGGAGAGCTGGGGCCAACGTCCTGACTTTC
>TRBV11-2|TRBD1|-|TRBJ2-2
CASRSTGGTNTGELFF
TGTGCCAGCAGGTCAACAGGGGGAACGAACACCGGGGAGCTGTTTTTT
>TRBV30|-|many|TRBJ2-6
CAWSLPSSGANVLTF
TGTGCCTGGAGTCTGCCTAGCTCTGGGGCCAACGTCCTGACTTTC
>TRBV18|-|-|TRBJ1-3
CASSPTGTGTENTIYF
TGTGCCAGCTCACCCACAGGGACCGGTACGGAAAACACCATATATTTT
>TRBV10-3|TRBD1|many|TRBJ1-1
CAISEAGQGGTEAFF
TGTGCCATCAGTGAGGCCGGACAGGGTGGGACTGAAGCTTTCTTT
>TRBV18|TRBD1|-|TRBJ1-2
CASSPPGIWDRTIGYTF
TGTGCCAGCTCACCACCGGGGATTTGGGACAGAACGATTGGCTACACCTTC
>TRBV6-4|TRBD2|many|TRBJ2-3
CASSDSTSGGADTQYF
TGTGCCAGCAGTGACTCGACTAGCGGGGGGGCAGATACGCAGTATTTT
>TRBV4-1|-|many|TRBJ2-2
CASSQQRNTGELFF
TGCGCCAGCAGCCAACAAAGGAACACCGGGGAGCTGTTTTTT
>TRBV12-3/TRBV12-4|-|many|TRBJ1-5
CASSRTGSYQPQHF
TGTGCCAGCAGTAGGACGGGGTCTTACCAGCCCCAGCATTTT
>TRBV20-1|TRBD2|many|TRBJ2-7
CSARDLDGTSGNYEQYF
TGCAGTGCTAGAGATCTCGACGGGACTAGCGGTAACTACGAGCAGTACTTC
>TRBV11-2|-|-|TRBJ1-1
CASSPLGGLWGPEAFF
TGTGCCAGCAGCCCACTAGGGGGGCTATGGGGGCCTGAAGCTTTCTTT
>TRBV29-1|-|many|TRBJ2-5
CSAEGPGEETQYF
TGCAGCGCCGAGGGTCCGGGAGAAGAGACCCAGTACTTC
>TRBV9|TRBD2|few|TRBJ2-7
CASSVLLREGPYEQYF
TGTGCCAGCAGCGTACTCCTGCGGGAGGGCCCCTACGAGCAGTACTTC